Here is one T cell receptor (beta chain) with its context. Its antigen is undetermined. This specimen belongs to a study of cytomegalovirus exposure and HLA in healthy donors. Study details: Samples from HLA-typed donors yielded some 85 million unique TCRs in an early data release.

Use of 60 Vbeta and 13 Jbeta primers characterized the PCR. Sequencing was performed with immunoSEQ multiplex PCR; in TCRdb, only in-frame clones are kept and a portion is missing. Of fewer than 200,000 clones in the sample, roughly 87% were seen once. There are 15 residues in the CDR3. Germline V gives CDR1 SGHDT, CDR2 YYEEEE. The V end lost 5 bases, the J end lost 0 bases, and 15 bases lay between the germline ends. Overall study findings and caveats: Trimming of TCR beta V- and J-genes showed a link, identified in a later analysis, to a missense DCLRE1C variant.

The TCR was taken from a girl aged 5 to 17 in good health and CMV-seropositive. The sequencing input was PBMCs. The genes are TRBV5-6 and TRBJ2-7; maybe TRBD1 (5 bases). CDR3 amino acids: CASRQIRGYSYEQYF. In DNA form, the CDR3 reads TGTGCCAGCAGGCAGATAAGGGGCTACTCCTACGAGCAGTACTTC.